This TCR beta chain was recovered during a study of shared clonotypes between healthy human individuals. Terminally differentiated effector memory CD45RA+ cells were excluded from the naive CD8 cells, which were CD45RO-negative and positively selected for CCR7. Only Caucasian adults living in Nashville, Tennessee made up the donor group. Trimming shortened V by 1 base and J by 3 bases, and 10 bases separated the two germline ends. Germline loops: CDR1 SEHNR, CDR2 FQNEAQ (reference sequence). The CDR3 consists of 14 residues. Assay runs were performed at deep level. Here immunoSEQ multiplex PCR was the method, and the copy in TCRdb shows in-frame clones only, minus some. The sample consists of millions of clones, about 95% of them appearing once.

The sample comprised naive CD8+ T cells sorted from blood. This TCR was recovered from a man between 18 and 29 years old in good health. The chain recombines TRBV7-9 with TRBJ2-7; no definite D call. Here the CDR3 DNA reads TGTGCCAGCAGCTTAGGCGATCCGGGCTACGAGCAGTACTTC. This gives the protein CASSLGDPGYEQYF.